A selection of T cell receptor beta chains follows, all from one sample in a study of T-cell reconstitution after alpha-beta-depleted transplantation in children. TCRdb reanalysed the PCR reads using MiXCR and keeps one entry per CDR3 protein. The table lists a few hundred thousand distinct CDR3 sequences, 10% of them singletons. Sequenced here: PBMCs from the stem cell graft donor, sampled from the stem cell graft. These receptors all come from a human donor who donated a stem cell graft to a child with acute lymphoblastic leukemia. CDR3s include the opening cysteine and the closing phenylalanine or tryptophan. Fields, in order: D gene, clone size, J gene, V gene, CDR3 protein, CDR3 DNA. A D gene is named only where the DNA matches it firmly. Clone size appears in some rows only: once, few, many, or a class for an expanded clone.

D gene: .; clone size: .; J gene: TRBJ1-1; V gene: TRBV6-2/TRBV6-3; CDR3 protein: CASSYSGGEEAFF; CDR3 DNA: TGTGCCAGCAGTTACTCGGGAGGGGAGGAAGCTTTCTTT
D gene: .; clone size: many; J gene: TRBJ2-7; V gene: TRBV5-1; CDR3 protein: CASSPFIAETYEQYF; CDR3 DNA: TGCGCCAGCAGCCCCTTTATAGCGGAGACCTACGAGCAGTACTTC
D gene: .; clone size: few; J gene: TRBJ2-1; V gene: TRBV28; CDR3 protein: CASSLIGDLVDEQFF; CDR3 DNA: TGTGCCAGCAGTTTAATAGGGGATTTAGTCGATGAGCAGTTCTTC
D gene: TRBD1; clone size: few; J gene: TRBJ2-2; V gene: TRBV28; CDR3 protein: CASSFVPGQGNTGELFF; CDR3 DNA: TGTGCCAGCAGTTTTGTCCCGGGACAGGGAAACACCGGGGAGCTGTTTTTT
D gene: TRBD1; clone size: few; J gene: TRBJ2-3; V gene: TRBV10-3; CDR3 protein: CAISELPGQGTDTQYF; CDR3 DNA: TGTGCCATCAGTGAGTTACCGGGACAGGGCACAGATACGCAGTATTTT
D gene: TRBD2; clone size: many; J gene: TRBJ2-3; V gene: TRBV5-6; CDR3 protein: CASLISGRGDTQYF; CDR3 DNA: TGTGCCAGCCTGATCAGCGGGAGAGGGGATACGCAGTATTTT
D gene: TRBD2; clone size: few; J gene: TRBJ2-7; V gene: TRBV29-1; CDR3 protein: CSVEKSGRYEQYF; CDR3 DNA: TGCAGCGTTGAAAAAAGCGGGAGGTACGAGCAGTACTTC
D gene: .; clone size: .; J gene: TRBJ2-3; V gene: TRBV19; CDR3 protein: CASTSGTTSTDTQYF; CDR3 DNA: TGTGCCAGTACTTCCGGGACGACAAGCACAGATACGCAGTATTTT
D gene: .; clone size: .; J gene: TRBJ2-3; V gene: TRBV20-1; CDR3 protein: CSARGDTPSTDTQYF; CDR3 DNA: TGCAGTGCTAGGGGCGATACGCCTAGCACAGATACGCAGTATTTT
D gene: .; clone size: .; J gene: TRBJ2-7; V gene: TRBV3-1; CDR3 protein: CASSQASIKQYF; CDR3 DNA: TGTGCCAGCAGCCAAGCCTCAATCAAGCAGTACTTC
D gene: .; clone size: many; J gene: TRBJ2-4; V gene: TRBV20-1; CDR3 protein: CSARDPKGAKNIQYF; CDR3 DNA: TGCAGTGCTAGAGATCCGAAGGGTGCCAAAAACATTCAGTACTTC
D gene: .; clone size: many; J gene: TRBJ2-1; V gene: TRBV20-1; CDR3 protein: CSAPPTGDNEQFF; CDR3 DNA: TGCAGTGCCCCACCGACCGGGGACAATGAGCAGTTCTTC
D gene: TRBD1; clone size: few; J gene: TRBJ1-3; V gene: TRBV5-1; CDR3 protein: CASSSWMTGMPTAAGNTIYF; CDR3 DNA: TGCGCCAGCAGCTCGTGGATGACAGGGATGCCAACAGCGGCTGGAAACACCATATATTTT
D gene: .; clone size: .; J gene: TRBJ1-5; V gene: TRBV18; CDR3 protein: CASSPWSADSNQPQHF; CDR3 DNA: TGTGCCAGCTCCCCGTGGAGTGCGGATAGCAATCAGCCCCAGCATTTT
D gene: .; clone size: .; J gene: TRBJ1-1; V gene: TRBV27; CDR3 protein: CASSLSTSFMNTEAFF; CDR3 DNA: TGTGCCAGCAGTTTATCGACCTCCTTTATGAACACTGAAGCTTTCTTT
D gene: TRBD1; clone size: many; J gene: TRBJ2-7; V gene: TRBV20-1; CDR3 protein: CSAGLRGGAFEQYF; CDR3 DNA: TGCAGTGCTGGCCTCCGAGGGGGCGCGTTCGAGCAGTACTTC
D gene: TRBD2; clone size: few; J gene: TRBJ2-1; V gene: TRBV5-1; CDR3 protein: CASSLAPSGRALVYEQFF; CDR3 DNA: TGCGCCAGCAGCTTGGCCCCTAGCGGGAGGGCCCTTGTGTATGAGCAGTTCTTC
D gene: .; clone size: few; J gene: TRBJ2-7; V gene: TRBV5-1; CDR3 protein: CASSGPGTPEQYF; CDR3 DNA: TGCGCCAGCAGCGGACCCGGGACACCCGAGCAGTACTTC
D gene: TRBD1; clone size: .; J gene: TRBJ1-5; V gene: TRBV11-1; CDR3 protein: CANQYTGGTGLSRGKNQPQHF; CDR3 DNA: TGTGCCAACCAGTACACTGGGGGGACAGGCCTCAGTCGGGGGAAAAATCAGCCCCAGCATTTT
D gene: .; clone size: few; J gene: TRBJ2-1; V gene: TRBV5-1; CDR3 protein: CASSLSGASYNEQFF; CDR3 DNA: TGCGCCAGCAGCTTGTCTGGGGCGTCCTACAATGAGCAGTTCTTC
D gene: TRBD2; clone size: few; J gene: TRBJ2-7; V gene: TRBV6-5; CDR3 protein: CASSPSGGSYEQYF; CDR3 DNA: TGTGCCAGCAGTCCCTCGGGAGGATCCTACGAGCAGTACTTC
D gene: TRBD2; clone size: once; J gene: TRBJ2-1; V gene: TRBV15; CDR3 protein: CAPKPGLAGNEQFF; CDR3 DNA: TGTGCCCCCAAGCCGGGACTAGCGGGAAATGAGCAGTTCTTC
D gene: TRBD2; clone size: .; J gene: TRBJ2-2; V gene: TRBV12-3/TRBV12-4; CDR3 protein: CASSLLAGEGNTGELFF; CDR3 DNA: TGTGCCAGCAGTTTACTAGCGGGAGAGGGGAACACCGGGGAGCTGTTTTTT
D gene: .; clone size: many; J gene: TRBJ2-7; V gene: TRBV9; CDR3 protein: CASSVGAYEQYF; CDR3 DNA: TGTGCCAGCAGCGTAGGTGCCTACGAGCAGTACTTC
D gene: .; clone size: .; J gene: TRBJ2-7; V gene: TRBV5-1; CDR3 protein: CASSGVNGNEQYF; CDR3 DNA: TGCGCCAGCAGCGGGGTGAACGGGAACGAGCAGTACTTC
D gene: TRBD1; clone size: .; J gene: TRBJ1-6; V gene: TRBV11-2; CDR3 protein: CASSIRQGDNSPLHF; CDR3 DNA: TGTGCCAGCAGCATTCGACAGGGTGATAATTCACCCCTCCACTTT
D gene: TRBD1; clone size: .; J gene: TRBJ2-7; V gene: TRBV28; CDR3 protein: CATQTGVGYEQYF; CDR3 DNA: TGTGCCACCCAAACAGGGGTTGGCTACGAGCAGTACTTC
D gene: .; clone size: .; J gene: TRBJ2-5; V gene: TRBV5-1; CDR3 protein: CASSLERIKGGTQYF; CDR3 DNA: TGCGCCAGCAGCTTGGAGCGGATCAAGGGCGGGACCCAGTACTTC
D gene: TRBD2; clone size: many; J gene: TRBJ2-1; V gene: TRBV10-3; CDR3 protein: CAISSGTSGYNEQFF; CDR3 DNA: TGTGCCATCAGCTCCGGGACTAGCGGCTACAATGAGCAGTTCTTC
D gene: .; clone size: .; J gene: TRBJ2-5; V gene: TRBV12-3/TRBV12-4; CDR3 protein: CASSLAEPQYF; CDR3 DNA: TGTGCCAGCAGTTTAGCGGAACCCCAGTACTTC
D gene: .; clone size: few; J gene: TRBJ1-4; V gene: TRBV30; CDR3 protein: CAWSVPGGEKLFF; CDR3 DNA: TGTGCCTGGAGTGTACCGGGAGGTGAAAAACTGTTTTTT
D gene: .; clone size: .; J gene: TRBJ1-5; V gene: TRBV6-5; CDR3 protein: CASNLGIYSNQPQHF; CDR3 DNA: TGTGCGAGCAACCTGGGCATCTATAGCAATCAGCCCCAGCATTTT
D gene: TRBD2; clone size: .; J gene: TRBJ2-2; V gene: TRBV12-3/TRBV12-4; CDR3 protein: CASSYSGSAGELFF; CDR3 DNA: TGTGCCAGCAGCTATAGCGGGAGCGCCGGGGAGCTGTTTTTT
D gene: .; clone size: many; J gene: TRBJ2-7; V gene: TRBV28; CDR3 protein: CASTLGRAPYEQYF; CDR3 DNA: TGTGCCAGCACCCTAGGAAGGGCTCCATACGAGCAGTACTTC
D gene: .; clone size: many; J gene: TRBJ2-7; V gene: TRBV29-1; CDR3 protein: CSVVKAAPSSYEQYF; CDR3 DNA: TGCAGCGTTGTAAAGGCGGCTCCCAGCTCCTACGAGCAGTACTTC
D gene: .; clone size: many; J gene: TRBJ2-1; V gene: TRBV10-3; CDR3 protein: CAITPKGTYNEQFF; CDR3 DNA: TGTGCCATCACCCCGAAGGGGACCTACAATGAGCAGTTCTTC
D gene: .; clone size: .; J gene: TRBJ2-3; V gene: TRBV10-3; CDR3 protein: CAISDSQEGTQYF; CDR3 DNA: TGTGCCATCAGTGATTCCCAGGAGGGTACGCAGTATTTT
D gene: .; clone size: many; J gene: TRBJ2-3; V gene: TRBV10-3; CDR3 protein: CAIRATDTQYF; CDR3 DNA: TGTGCCATCAGGGCCACAGATACGCAGTATTTT
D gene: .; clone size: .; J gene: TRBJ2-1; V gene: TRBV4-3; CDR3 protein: CASSQDLPYNEQFF; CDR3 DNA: TGCGCCAGCAGCCAAGATCTACCTTACAATGAGCAGTTCTTC
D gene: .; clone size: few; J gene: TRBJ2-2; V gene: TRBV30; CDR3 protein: CAWSPMASGGELFF; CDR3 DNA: TGTGCCTGGAGCCCGATGGCCTCTGGGGGGGAGCTGTTTTTT
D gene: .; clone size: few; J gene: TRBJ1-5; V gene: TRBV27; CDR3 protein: CASSLSAAGFHQPQHF; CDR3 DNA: TGTGCCAGCAGTTTATCGGCCGCCGGGTTTCATCAGCCCCAGCATTTT
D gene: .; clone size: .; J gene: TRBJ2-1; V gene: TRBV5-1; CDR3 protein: CASRLAVNNEQFF; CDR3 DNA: TGCGCCAGCAGACTAGCCGTGAACAATGAGCAGTTCTTC
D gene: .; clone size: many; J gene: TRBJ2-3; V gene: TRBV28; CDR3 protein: CASSLLGKSTDTQYF; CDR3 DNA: TGTGCCAGCAGTTTGCTCGGGAAGAGCACAGATACGCAGTATTTT
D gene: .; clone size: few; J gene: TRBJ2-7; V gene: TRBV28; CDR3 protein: CASSPTGSDREEQYF; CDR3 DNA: TGTGCCAGCAGCCCAACCGGGAGCGACAGGGAGGAGCAGTACTTC
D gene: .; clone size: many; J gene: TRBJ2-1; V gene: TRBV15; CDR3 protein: CATSRVPLVNEQFF; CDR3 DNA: TGTGCCACCAGCAGAGTCCCCCTGGTGAATGAGCAGTTCTTC
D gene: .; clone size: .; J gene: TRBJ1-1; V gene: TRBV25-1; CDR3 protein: CASSEMWGTEAFF; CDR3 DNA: TGTGCCAGCAGTGAAATGTGGGGCACTGAAGCTTTCTTT
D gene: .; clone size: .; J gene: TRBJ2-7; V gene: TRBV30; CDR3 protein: CAWSPLPDAYEQYF; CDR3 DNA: TGTGCCTGGAGTCCCCTGCCGGATGCCTACGAGCAGTACTTC
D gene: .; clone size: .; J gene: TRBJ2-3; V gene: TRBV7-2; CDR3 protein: CASSSRESDTQYF; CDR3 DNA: TGTGCCAGCTCCTCCCGGGAGTCAGATACGCAGTATTTT
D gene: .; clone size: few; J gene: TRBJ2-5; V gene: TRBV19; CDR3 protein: CASSPPGAETQYF; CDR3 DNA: TGTGCCAGTAGTCCGCCAGGGGCAGAGACCCAGTACTTC
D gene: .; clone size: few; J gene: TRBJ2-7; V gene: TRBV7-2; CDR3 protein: CASSSQREGEQYF; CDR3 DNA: TGTGCCAGCAGCTCACAGCGAGAGGGGGAGCAGTACTTC
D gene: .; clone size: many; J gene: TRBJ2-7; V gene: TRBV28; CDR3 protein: CASSFSPTYEQYF; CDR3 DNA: TGTGCCAGCAGTTTTTCACCGACCTACGAGCAGTACTTC
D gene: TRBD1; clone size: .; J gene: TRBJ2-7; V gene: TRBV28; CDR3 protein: CASSWTGGNYEQYF; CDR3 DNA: TGTGCCAGCAGTTGGACAGGGGGGAACTACGAGCAGTACTTC
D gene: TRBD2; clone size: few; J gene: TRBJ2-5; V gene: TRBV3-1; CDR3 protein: CASSLPSGRKETQYF; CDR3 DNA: TGTGCCAGCAGCCTGCCTAGCGGGAGAAAGGAGACCCAGTACTTC
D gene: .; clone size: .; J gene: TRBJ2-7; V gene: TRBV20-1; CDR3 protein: CSGGQALGGYEQYF; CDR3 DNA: TGCAGTGGGGGTCAGGCTCTTGGGGGCTACGAGCAGTACTTC
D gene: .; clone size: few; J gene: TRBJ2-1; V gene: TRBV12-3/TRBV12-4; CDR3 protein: CASSLYPNNEQFF; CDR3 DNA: TGTGCCAGCAGTTTGTACCCGAACAATGAGCAGTTCTTC
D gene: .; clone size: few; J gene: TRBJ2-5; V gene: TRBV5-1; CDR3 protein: CASSPGVAGQETQYF; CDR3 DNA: TGCGCCAGCAGCCCGGGGGTGGCGGGCCAAGAGACCCAGTACTTC
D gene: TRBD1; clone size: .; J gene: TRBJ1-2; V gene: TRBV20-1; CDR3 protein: CSARGQGVYGYTF; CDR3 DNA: TGCAGTGCAAGGGGACAGGGTGTCTATGGCTACACCTTC
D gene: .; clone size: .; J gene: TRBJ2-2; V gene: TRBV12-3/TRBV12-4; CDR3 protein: CASTPWAGLNTGELFF; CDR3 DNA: TGTGCCAGCACCCCTTGGGCTGGATTGAACACCGGGGAGCTGTTTTTT
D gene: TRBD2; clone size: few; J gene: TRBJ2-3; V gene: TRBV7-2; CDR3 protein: CASSLARGFLAATDTQYF; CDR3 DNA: TGTGCCAGCAGCTTAGCGCGCGGGTTTCTAGCGGCAACAGATACGCAGTATTTT
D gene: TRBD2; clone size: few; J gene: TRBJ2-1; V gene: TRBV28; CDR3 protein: CASRKRSSGGRTYNEQFF; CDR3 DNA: TGTGCCAGCAGAAAACGCTCTAGCGGGGGCCGAACCTACAATGAGCAGTTCTTC